The clone carrying this T cell receptor (beta chain) occurred once. Its antigen remains unidentified. This entry is derived from a study of T cell responses to AZD1222 COVID-19 vaccine. Study-wide findings and caveats: Most donors were white British and more were female, and clonal diversity was possibly underestimated. In all cases, repertoires were sampled only after the peak T cell response.

The assay was immunoSEQ multiplex PCR, and TCRdb's table has in-frame clones only and misses some. The sample carries 45,000 to 55,000 clones, roughly three quarters recorded once. Sequences were derived from peripheral blood, sampled on day 0 of MenACWY control vaccination. The sequence was collected from an adult in good health.

CDR3 DNA sequence: TGTGCCACCAGCAGAAACCGGGACAGGGCCTCCTACGAGCAGTACTTC. This translates into CATSRNRDRASYEQYF. The chain employs TRBV15 and TRBJ2-7; 9 nucleotides line up with TRBD1. Looked up from germline, CDR1 is LNHNV and CDR2 is YYDKDF (reference sequence). V lost 2 bases, J lost 0 bases, and 5 bases stayed unmatched. This CDR3 comprises 16 residues.